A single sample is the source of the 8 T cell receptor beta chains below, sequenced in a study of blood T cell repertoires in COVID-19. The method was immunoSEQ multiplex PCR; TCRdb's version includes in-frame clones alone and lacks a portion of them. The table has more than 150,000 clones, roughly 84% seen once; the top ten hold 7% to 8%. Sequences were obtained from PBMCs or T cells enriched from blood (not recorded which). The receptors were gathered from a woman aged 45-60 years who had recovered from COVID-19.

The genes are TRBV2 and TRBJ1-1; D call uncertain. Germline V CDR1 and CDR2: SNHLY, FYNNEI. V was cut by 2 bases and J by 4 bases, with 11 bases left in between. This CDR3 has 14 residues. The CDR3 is CASSEMRGGTEAFF. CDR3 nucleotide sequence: TGTGCCAGCAGTGAAATGCGGGGAGGCACTGAAGCTTTCTTT.

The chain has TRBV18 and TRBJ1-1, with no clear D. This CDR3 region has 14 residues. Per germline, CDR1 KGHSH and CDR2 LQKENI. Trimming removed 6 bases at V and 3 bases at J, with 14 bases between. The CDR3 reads CASSYTESDTEAFF. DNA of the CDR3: TGTGCCAGCTCCTACACCGAGAGCGACACTGAAGCTTTCTTT.

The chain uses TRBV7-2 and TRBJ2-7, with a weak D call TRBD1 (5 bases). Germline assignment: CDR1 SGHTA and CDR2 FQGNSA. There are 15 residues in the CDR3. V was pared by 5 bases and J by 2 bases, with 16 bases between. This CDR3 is CASSQHQTVAYEQYF. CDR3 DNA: TGTGCCAGCAGCCAGCACCAGACAGTCGCCTACGAGCAGTACTTC.

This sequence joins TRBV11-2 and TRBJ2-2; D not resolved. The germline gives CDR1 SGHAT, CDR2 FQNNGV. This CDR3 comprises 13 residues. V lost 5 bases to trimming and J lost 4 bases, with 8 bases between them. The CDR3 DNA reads TGTGCCAGCAGCCAACAGACCACCGGGGAGCTGTTTTTT. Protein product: CASSQQTTGELFF.

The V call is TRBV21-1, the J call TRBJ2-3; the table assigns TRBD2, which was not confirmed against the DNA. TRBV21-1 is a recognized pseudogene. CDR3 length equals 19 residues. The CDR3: CASSKTGTGRRELQDTQYF. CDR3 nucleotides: TGTGCCAGCAGCAAAACCGGGACCGGTAGGCGGGAGTTGCAAGATACGCAGTATTTT.

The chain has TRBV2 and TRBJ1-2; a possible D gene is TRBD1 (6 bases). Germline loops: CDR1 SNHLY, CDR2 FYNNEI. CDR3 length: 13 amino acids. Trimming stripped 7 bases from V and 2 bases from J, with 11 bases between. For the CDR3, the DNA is TGTGCCAGCACCCTACAGGGCAACTATGGCTACACCTTC. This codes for CASTLQGNYGYTF.

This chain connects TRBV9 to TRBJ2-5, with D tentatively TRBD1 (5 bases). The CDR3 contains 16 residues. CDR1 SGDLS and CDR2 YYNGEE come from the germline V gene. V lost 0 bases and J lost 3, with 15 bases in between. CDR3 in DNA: TGTGCCAGCAGCGTAGACCCCCTGGGGCTTGAAGAGACCCAGTACTTC. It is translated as CASSVDPLGLEETQYF.

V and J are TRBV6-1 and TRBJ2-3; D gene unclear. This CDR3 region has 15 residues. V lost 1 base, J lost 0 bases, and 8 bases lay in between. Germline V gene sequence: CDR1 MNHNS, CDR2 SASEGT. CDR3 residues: CASSEVSSSTDTQYF. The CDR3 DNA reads TGTGCCAGCAGTGAAGTTAGCTCTAGCACAGATACGCAGTATTTT.